This T cell receptor beta chain comes out of a study of shared clonotypes between healthy human individuals (dated by TCRdb to the early 2020s). About the investigation overall: The cohort included a few men and two women between 18 and 49 years of age. Each donor's leukapheresis produced roughly between roughly 0.85 and 10 billion PBMCs. For each donor, CD4 naive and CD4 memory were each run on three plates, CD8 naive on two plates, and CD8 memory on one plate. Different laboratories and diverse techniques were used to prepare libraries and sequence TCR repertoires, to increase sequencing depth and limit assay-specific biases. Blood TCR repertoires of 5 or 6 healthy adults were deeply sequenced to estimate repertoire size and the extent of clonotype sharing between individuals.

CD8 naive samples were CD45RO-negative cells positively selected for CCR7, giving a CD45RA+CCR7+ population that excluded TemRA cells. The donors were healthy, HIV-negative adults who had no recently reported acute infections or vaccinations. Every donor was a Caucasian adult living in Nashville, Tennessee, USA. After blood collection by leukapheresis, PBMCs were isolated using Ficoll-Histopaque density gradient centrifugation and then cryopreserved in the vapor phase of liquid nitrogen. Analytical flow cytometry was used to check the purity and quantity of each magnetically sorted T cell population. From each sorted fraction, genomic DNA was isolated and quantified by UV absorbance on a Nanodrop 2000c. TCR CDR3 regions were amplified from genomic DNA by multiplex PCR using the deep immunoSEQ assay. Genomic DNA extracted from each cell subset was distributed evenly over all wells of several immunoSEQ 96-well plates, and each plate served as one replicate. For sorted subsets, approximately 190 ng genomic DNA, equal to tens of thousands of T cell genomes, was loaded into each replicate PCR. Purified libraries were quantified with a Qubit 3.0 fluorometer, sized on a Bioanalyzer 2100, and re-quantified with the KAPA Library Quantification kit. Each immunoSEQ 96-well plate was sequenced on its own single-read 150-cycle Illumina NextSeq 550 flow cell. The study's processing was this. The immunoSEQ output contained only junctional sequences without quality scores, so filtering could not match that applied to full-length reads. Sequences were annotated with PyIR, a Python wrapper for IgBLAST v1.9, and V/J genes and CDR3 were assigned using IMGT germline references. Reads were removed for weak V/J assignments (E-value above 1e-6), missing CDR3, stop codons, out-of-frame junctions, or ambiguous translated residues. V3J clonotypes were defined as sequences sharing an identical inferred V gene, J gene, and CDR3 amino acid sequence. The percentage overlap between two repertoires was calculated by dividing the number of shared unique clonotypes by the size of the smaller repertoire. RTK rarefaction, the Chao1 estimator, and Recon v2.1 estimates of unobserved clonotypes were used to assess repertoire richness. For all TCRbeta clonotypes obtained by the gDNA method from several donors, generation probabilities were computed with OLGA. What TCRdb holds here is the immuneACCESS table cut down to in-frame rearrangements. Part of the clones is not present; checked against another copy, under half of the missing clones reflect an unresolved V gene, and the others are unexplained. The DNA was the basis for D and trimming; V, J and clone size are from that table. This sample lists approximately 840,000 clones; about 96% were detected once. In total, the top ten clones hold about 0.22% of the sample.

In the case of this clone: Its antigen is not yet known. No base quality values were provided; no much bigger clone lies one nucleotide off.

What the study reported, not specific to this receptor: Sampling was restricted to blood, and TCR repertoires in tissue are likely to differ from TCR repertoires in blood. When a few donors were compared, the shared fraction of clonotypes was around 4.6% for naive CD4, less than 4% for naive CD8, 2% to 2.5% for memory CD4, and roughly 0.4% for memory CD8. The genetic and exposure-history diversity represented was limited by the small number of donors. Higher generation probabilities were observed for clonotypes shared by all four sorted-subset donors than for non-shared clonotypes. Estimated clonotype richness was generally larger for naive than for memory subsets. Incomplete sequencing was indicated by rarefaction of sorted-subset datasets, despite the large sequencing depth. Based on pairwise subsampling, the degree of clonotype sharing among donors was expected to be affected by sequencing depth.

The germline V gene supplies CDR1 SQVTM and CDR2 ANQGSEA. V gives up 7 bases and J gives up 0 bases, and the segment between their germline ends measures 12 bases. The CDR3 measures 13 amino acids from cysteine to phenylalanine. Only the CDR3 DNA is retained, 39 bases long and in frame from the first base. The clonotype comes from a man between 25 and 39 years old in good health. The chain is made from TRBV29-1 and TRBJ1-1, with an unclear D gene assignment. Sequenced sample: naive CD8+ T cells sorted from blood. According to the study, the label for this sample's cell subset or site signals: CD45RA+CCR7+. CDR3 reads: CSDAGQLNTEAFF. In nucleotide form, the sequence is TGCAGCGATGCCGGCCAGTTGAACACTGAAGCTTTCTTT. Joined to the reference TRBV29-1 and TRBJ1-1 proteins, this CDR3 gives the full variable domain: SAVISQKPSRDICQRGTSLTIQCQVDSQVTMMFWYRQQPGQSLTLIATANQGSEATYESGFVIDKFPISRPNLTFSTLTVSNMSPEDSSIYLCSDAGQLNTEAFFGQGTRLTVV.